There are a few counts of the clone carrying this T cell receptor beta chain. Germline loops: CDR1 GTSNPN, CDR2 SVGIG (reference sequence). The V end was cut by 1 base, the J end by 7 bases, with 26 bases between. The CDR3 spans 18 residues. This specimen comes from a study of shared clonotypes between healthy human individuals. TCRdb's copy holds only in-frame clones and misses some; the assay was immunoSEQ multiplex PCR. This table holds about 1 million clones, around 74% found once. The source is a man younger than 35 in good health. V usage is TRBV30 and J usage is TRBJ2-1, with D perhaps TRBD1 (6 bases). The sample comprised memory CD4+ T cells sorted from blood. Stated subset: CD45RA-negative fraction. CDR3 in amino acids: CAWSGAGASPDVKNEQFF. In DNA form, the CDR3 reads TGTGCCTGGAGTGGGGCAGGGGCTAGCCCTGATGTAAAGAATGAGCAGTTCTTC. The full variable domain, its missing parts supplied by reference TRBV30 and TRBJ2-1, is SQTIHQWPATLVQPVGSPLSLECTVEGTSNPNLYWYRQAAGRGLQLLFYSVGIGQISSEVPQNLSASRPQDRQFILSSKKLLLSDSGFYLCAWSGAGASPDVKNEQFFGPGTRLTVL.